The clone carrying this T cell receptor beta chain has at least ten counts. The sample is drawn from a study of low-dose radiotherapy and immunotherapy resistance in tumors. Turning to the study itself: One day before radiation and immunotherapy, intravenous cyclophosphamide 200 mg/m2 was administered, with this repeated every two weeks. Patients were on oral aspirin 300 mg taken daily for four cycles from cycle 1 day 1.

Noted time point: before trial treatment. The V end lost 6 bases, the J end lost 3 bases, and 15 bases lay between the germline ends. This CDR3 region has 16 residues. The germline gives CDR1 SGHTA, CDR2 FQGNSA. Amplification, which lasted around 18 PCR cycles, used a constant-region primer and V-primer adapter to amplify TCRs. MiXCR, applied by TCRdb to the reads, yields one record per CDR3 protein. The table records about 47,000 distinct CDR3 sequences, roughly 12% of them present only once. The clonotype was recovered from a female donor with ovarian cancer. The chain has TRBV7-2 and TRBJ2-6; D may be TRBD2 (6 bases). The sample here was PBMCs, taken before treatment. CDR3 coding DNA: TGTGCCAGCAGGAGACCGGGAGAGGGTGGGGCCAACGTCCTGACTTTC. Translation gives CASRRPGEGGANVLTF. The variable domain in full, completed from reference TRBV7-2 and TRBJ2-6, reads GAGVSQSPSNKVTEKGKDVELRCDPISGHTALYWYRQSLGQGLEFLIYFQGNSAPDKSGLPSDRFSAERTGGSVSTLTIQRTQQEDSAVYLCASRRPGEGGANVLTFGAGSRLTVL.